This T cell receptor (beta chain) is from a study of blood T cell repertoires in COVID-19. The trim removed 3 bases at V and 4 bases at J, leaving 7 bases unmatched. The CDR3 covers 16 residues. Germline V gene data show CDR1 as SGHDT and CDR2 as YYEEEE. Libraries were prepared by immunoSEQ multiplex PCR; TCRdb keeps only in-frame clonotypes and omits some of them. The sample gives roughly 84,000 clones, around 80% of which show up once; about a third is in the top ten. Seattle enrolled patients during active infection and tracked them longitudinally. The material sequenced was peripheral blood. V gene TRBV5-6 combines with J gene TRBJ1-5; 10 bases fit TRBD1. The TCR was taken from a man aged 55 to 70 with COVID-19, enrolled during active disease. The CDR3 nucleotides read TGTGCCAGCAGCTCACTCCGGGACAGGGGAAATCAGCCCCAGCATTTT. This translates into CASSSLRDRGNQPQHF.